Listed here are 21 T cell receptor beta chains from one sample, sequenced in a study of blood T cell repertoires in COVID-19. The method was immunoSEQ multiplex PCR; TCRdb's version includes in-frame clones alone and lacks a portion of them. The sample holds some 120,000 clones, 80% seen once. The sample was peripheral blood. The origin of the receptors is a man between 65 and 85 years old with acute or convalescent COVID-19.

The V and J genes are TRBV2 and TRBJ2-2; TRBD1 matches 10 bases. Trimming removed 5 bases from V and 2 bases from J; junction bases left unmatched: 20. CDR1 is SNHLY and CDR2 is FYNNEI in the germline V gene. The CDR3 has 21 residues. The CDR3 reads CASSKEGGDRGPTGNTGELFF. Written as DNA, the CDR3 is TGTGCCAGCAGTAAAGAAGGCGGGGACAGGGGCCCGACCGGCAACACCGGGGAGCTGTTTTTT.

This clone has a handful of counts. The V and J genes are TRBV9 and TRBJ2-1; 7 nucleotides align to TRBD1. This CDR3 contains 16 residues. V was pared by 0 bases and J by 8 bases, with 11 bases of the junction left unmatched. Germline CDR1 SGDLS, CDR2 YYNGEE. The CDR3 coding sequence is TGTGCCAGCAGCGTAGGGGCTAACAGGGGAAAGGATGAGCAGTTCTTC. Translating it yields CASSVGANRGKDEQFF.

The rearrangement uses TRBV9 and TRBJ2-2, with 8 bases identical to TRBD1. Germline V gene data show CDR1 as SGDLS and CDR2 as YYNGEE. The trim removed 0 bases at V and 0 bases at J, leaving 13 bases unmatched. The CDR3 sequence is 20 residues long. CDR3 in DNA: TGTGCCAGCAGCGTAGGAGTATCAGGGGGCTCAACCGCGAACACCGGGGAGCTGTTTTTT. It specifies CASSVGVSGGSTANTGELFF. Combining the CDR3 with reference TRBV9 and TRBJ2-2 gives the whole variable domain DSGVTQTPKHLITATGQRVTLRCSPRSGDLSVYWYQQSLDQGLQFLIQYYNGEERAKGNILERFSAQQFPDLHSELNLSSLELGDSALYFCASSVGVSGGSTANTGELFFGEGSRLTVL.

The chain combines TRBV23-1 with TRBJ2-5, with D perhaps matching TRBD1 (6 bases). TRBV23-1 is classed as an ORF, of uncertain function. This CDR3 comprises 18 residues. Trimming left V 4 bases short and J 4 bases short, with 25 bases between. The CDR3 protein is CASSPRPPDRRWVETQYF. The CDR3 nucleotides are TGCGCCAGCAGTCCCCGTCCACCTGACAGGCGGTGGGTAGAGACCCAGTACTTC.

The rearrangement joins TRBV12-5 to TRBJ2-7, with a weak D call TRBD1 (7 bases). CDR3 length: 15 amino acids. V was clipped by 1 base and J by 2 bases, with 12 bases between them. Looked up from germline, CDR1 is LGHNT and CDR2 is FRNRAP. The CDR3 nucleotides read TGTGCTAGTGGTTTGGCCAGGGGGGCCCCCTACGAGCAGTACTTC. Translated, it gives CASGLARGAPYEQYF.

This chain links TRBV6-5 with TRBJ2-5; D may be TRBD1 (6 bases). CDR3 length equals 14 residues. CDR1 and CDR2 (germline): MNHEY, SVGAGI. Trimming pared 5 bases from V and 4 bases from J, leaving 14 bases between. In DNA form, the CDR3 reads TGTGCCAGCAGTAAACAGGGCCTGGGAGAGACCCAGTACTTC. Encoded protein: CASSKQGLGETQYF.

The rearrangement joins TRBV5-6 to TRBJ2-1; 10 positions match TRBD2. With 5 bases clipped from V and 4 bases from J, the junction kept 6 bases outside the gene matches. This CDR3 region has 15 residues. Germline V lookup: CDR1 SGHDT, CDR2 YYEEEE. The CDR3 is CASSGSGGFYNEQFF. The CDR3 DNA reads TGTGCCAGCAGTGGTAGCGGGGGGTTTTACAATGAGCAGTTCTTC.

V usage is TRBV4-1 and J usage is TRBJ2-7, with TRBD2 matching 13 bases. The germline CDR1 and CDR2 sequences are MGHRA and YSYEKL. CDR3 length equals 15 residues. V trimming: 3 bases; J trimming: 9 bases; junction bases outside the gene matches: 8. The DNA for the CDR3 is TGCGCCAGCAGCCAGGGACTAGCGGGGAAGGAAGGGCAGTACTTC. Amino acid sequence: CASSQGLAGKEGQYF.

The V call is TRBV6-5, the J call TRBJ1-2, with D perhaps matching TRBD1 (6 bases). The V gene's germline CDR1 is MNHEY and CDR2 SVGAGI. The length of the CDR3 is 14 residues. Between the trimmed V and J ends, which lost 6 bases and 0 bases, there was a span of 11 bases. CDR3 amino acids: CASSRTGPNYGYTF. As DNA, the CDR3 is TGTGCCAGCAGCCGAACAGGGCCTAACTATGGCTACACCTTC.

The chain recombines TRBV15 with TRBJ2-7, with 12 bases identical to TRBD1. The CDR3 has 15 residues. V lost 2 bases and J lost 7; bases outside the gene matches: 6. Germline CDR1 and CDR2: LNHNV and YYDKDF (reference sequence). The CDR3 is CATSRRDRGPGEQYF. CDR3 in DNA: TGTGCCACCAGCAGACGGGACAGGGGGCCGGGTGAGCAGTACTTC.

This clone has only a few counts. The chain employs TRBV9 and TRBJ2-1, with 7 bases that match TRBD1. J was trimmed by 5 bases and V by 0 bases; bases with no gene match: 5. Germline assignment: CDR1 SGDLS and CDR2 YYNGEE. The CDR3 length is 15 residues. In DNA form, the CDR3 reads TGTGCCAGCAGCGTAGACAGGGGTCGTCACAATGAGCAGTTCTTC. It codes for CASSVDRGRHNEQFF.

This clone was detected only a few times. This chain uses TRBV11-2 with TRBJ1-3; the D is unclear. The CDR3 is 16 residues long. Deletions cut 0 bases from V and 0 bases from J, with 9 bases between. Germline V gene lookup returns CDR1 SGHAT and CDR2 FQNNGV. The CDR3 region has the DNA TGTGCCAGCAGCTTAGATAAAGCCCTCTCTGGAAACACCATATATTTT. Translated, it gives CASSLDKALSGNTIYF.

This rearrangement joins TRBV19 to TRBJ2-1; D unclear. This CDR3 comprises 14 residues. The V end was cut by 7 bases, the J end by 0 bases, with 10 bases between. The germline V gene has CDR1 LNHDA and CDR2 SQIVND (reference sequence). The CDR3 sequence is CASNHRSSYNEQFF. The CDR3 DNA reads as TGTGCCAGTAACCATAGGAGCTCCTACAATGAGCAGTTCTTC.

This chain joins TRBV19 and TRBJ2-5; TRBD1 agrees at 7 bases. Germline assignment: CDR1 LNHDA and CDR2 SQIVND (reference sequence). With V trimmed by 4 bases and J by 5 bases, 7 bases remained unmatched. This CDR3 is 14 amino acids long. The CDR3 sequence: CASSTLQGWETQYF. CDR3 coding DNA: TGTGCCAGTAGTACACTACAGGGGTGGGAGACCCAGTACTTC.

The chain combines TRBV18 with TRBJ2-1; D is ambiguous. This CDR3 is 14 amino acids long. Trimming removed 1 base at V and 3 bases at J, with 7 bases between. The germline CDR1 and CDR2 sequences are KGHSH and LQKENI. CDR3 loop: CASSPRNGYNEQFF. CDR3 DNA sequence: TGTGCCAGCTCACCACGCAACGGCTACAATGAGCAGTTCTTC. The full variable domain, its missing parts supplied by reference TRBV18 and TRBJ2-1, is NAGVMQNPRHLVRRRGQEARLRCSPMKGHSHVYWYRQLPEEGLKFMVYLQKENIIDESGMPKERFSAEFPKEGPSILRIQQVVRGDSAAYFCASSPRNGYNEQFFGPGTRLTVL.

The gene calls are TRBV18 and TRBJ2-1, with a possible D match to TRBD1 (6 bases). The CDR3 totals 18 residues. Germline V lookup: CDR1 KGHSH, CDR2 LQKENI. Trimming pared 5 bases from V and 5 bases from J, leaving 25 bases between. This CDR3 reads CASSSQSRGTPVNNEQFF. DNA of the CDR3: TGTGCCAGCTCATCACAGTCTCGAGGGACACCGGTGAACAATGAGCAGTTCTTC.

The rearrangement links TRBV10-3 to TRBJ2-2; D is undetermined. The CDR3 loop spans 14 amino acids. Trimming pared 0 bases from V and 5 bases from J, leaving 7 bases between. Germline V gene lookup returns CDR1 ENHRY and CDR2 SYGVKD. CDR3 nucleotide sequence: TGTGCCATCAGTGAGTCCGTCGGGACCGGGGAGCTGTTTTTT. This sequence encodes CAISESVGTGELFF.

The genes are TRBV30 and TRBJ2-7; D might be TRBD1 (6 bases). Germline V CDR1 and CDR2: GTSNPN, SVGIG (reference sequence). The CDR3 has 14 amino acids. V was trimmed by 3 bases and J by 1 base, leaving 13 bases between them. CDR3 sequence reads: CAWSSEQGSYEQYF. CDR3 DNA: TGTGCCTGGAGCTCAGAACAGGGTTCCTACGAGCAGTACTTC.

V and J are TRBV3-1 (or the pseudogene TRBV3-2) and TRBJ2-1; 8 positions match TRBD1. The CDR3 contains 15 residues. CDR1 is LGHDT and CDR2 is YNNKEL in the germline V gene (reference sequence). Trimming cost V 4 bases and J 5 bases; bases outside gene matches: 7. In DNA, the CDR3 is TGTGCCAGCAGCCTTGGACAGGGTCCCCACAATGAGCAGTTCTTC. Amino acid sequence: CASSLGQGPHNEQFF.

This sequence joins TRBV2 and TRBJ2-5; TRBD1 matches at 8 bases. CDR1 is SNHLY and CDR2 is FYNNEI in the germline V gene. V shed 4 bases, J shed 5 bases, and the junction held 9 bases outside the gene matches. The CDR3 is made up of 15 amino acids. The CDR3 reads CASSARQGARETQYF. The CDR3 DNA is TGTGCCAGCAGTGCCAGGCAGGGGGCGAGGGAGACCCAGTACTTC. Full variable domain (outside the CDR3, taken from reference TRBV2 and TRBJ2-5): EPEVTQTPSHQVTQMGQEVILRCVPISNHLYFYWYRQILGQKVEFLVSFYNNEISEKSEIFDDQFSVERPDGSNFTLKIRSTKLEDSAMYFCASSARQGARETQYFGPGTRLLVL.

The CDR3 nucleotides are TGTGCCAGCAGCTTGGCAGTGAACACTGAAGCTTTCTTT. Translated: CASSLAVNTEAFF. The chain joins TRBV5-6 to TRBJ1-1; no clear D gene. Germline CDR1 and CDR2: SGHDT and YYEEEE. The CDR3 contains 13 residues. Deletions cut 0 bases from V and 0 bases from J, with 3 bases between.